This T cell receptor (beta chain) was sequenced in a study of cytomegalovirus exposure and HLA in healthy donors. Overall study results and limits: The HLA-A and HLA-B alleles of most subjects were reportedly predicted accurately from TCR beta sequences. For most TCR sequences rarity was the rule, although some public TCRs occurred in many donors. A previous analysis found most TCR beta V segments productive roughly 90% or roughly 30% of the time.

As regards this clone: Its antigen is unknown.

This CDR3 spans 16 amino acids. Trimming cost V 0 bases and J 4 bases; bases outside gene matches: 5. Looked up from germline, CDR1 is MGHRA and CDR2 is YSYEKL. PCR amplification relied on 60 Vbeta primers (plus 13 Jbeta primers). Libraries were prepared by immunoSEQ multiplex PCR; TCRdb keeps only in-frame clonotypes and omits some of them. This sample has roughly 160,000 clones, with around 68% found just once. The sample was PBMCs. The sequence came from a girl under 18 in good health and CMV-seronegative. The rearrangement joins TRBV4-1 to TRBJ1-4, with TRBD1 matching 7 bases. The DNA of the CDR3 is TGCGCCAGCAGCCAAGAGGGGGGACAGATTAATGAAAAACTGTTTTTT. Translating gives CASSQEGGQINEKLFF.